What follows describes a single TCR beta chain. The antigen remains unidentified. It was RNA transcripts that yielded the amplified TCR beta CDR3 regions. TCR CDR3 underwent first-round RT-PCR with the HTBI primer set. TCRdb processed the multiplex PCR reads anew with MiXCR; each CDR3 protein has one entry. The sample lists over 400,000 distinct CDR3 sequences, around a fifth occurring once. The data belong to a study of T cells in Graves' hyperthyroidism and ophthalmopathy. Overall study findings and caveats: Progression to ophthalmopathy was predicted a median of 6.5 months early.

V was pared by 5 bases and J by 1 base, with 9 bases of the junction left unmatched. This CDR3 has 17 residues. The germline V gene has CDR1 DFQATT and CDR2 SNEGSKA (reference sequence). The sample was blood. This chain uses TRBV20-1 with TRBJ2-3, with 13 bases aligning to TRBD2. The clonotype comes from a woman in her 70s with Graves' ophthalmopathy. The CDR3 DNA is TGCAGTGCTCCAAGGACTAGCGGGAGTCGCGGCACAGATACGCAGTATTTT. This sequence encodes CSAPRTSGSRGTDTQYF.